This T cell receptor (beta chain) was captured in a study of T cells in Graves' hyperthyroidism and ophthalmopathy. About the research overall: Sampling of peripheral blood happened at initial diagnosis, prior to any treatment. Study-level results: A 13 V-J signature model discriminated ophthalmopathy versus stable hyperthyroidism.

TCR beta CDR3 regions were amplified from RNA. First-round RT-PCR of the TCR CDR3 relied on the HTBI primer set. TCRdb recomputed calls from the multiplex PCR reads with MiXCR, one row per CDR3 protein. The data hold around 760,000 distinct CDR3 sequences, with about a third observed a single time. CDR3 length equals 14 residues. The junction had 4 bases not matched to a gene; V was cut back by 2 bases and J by 4 bases. Germline V gene sequence: CDR1 ENHRY, CDR2 SYGVKD. Stable Graves' hyperthyroidism denoted no ophthalmopathy progression over 18 months. It was less than 13 ml of fresh peripheral blood that supplied the PBMCs. On this clonotype: Its antigen is as yet unknown.

Sequenced input: blood. The chain combines TRBV10-3 with TRBJ2-7; TRBD1 matches 8 bases. The TCR was taken from a woman aged 35 to 49 with Graves' hyperthyroidism. The CDR3 loop reads CAISEGQGGYEQYF. The CDR3 region has the DNA TGTGCCATCAGTGAGGGACAGGGAGGTTACGAGCAGTACTTC.